This TCR beta chain is drawn from a study of Tregs in tolerant kidney transplant recipients. Method: immunoSEQ multiplex PCR; TCRdb's copy keeps in-frame clones and lacks some. The sample carries roughly 80,000 clones, about 91% recorded once. The CDR3 length is 13 residues. Germline V lookup: CDR1 SGDLS, CDR2 YYNGEE. The trim removed 3 bases at V and 5 bases at J, leaving 1 base unmatched. The sample consisted of Tregs from blood, taken before the transplant. V is TRBV9 and J is TRBJ2-1; TRBD2 agrees at 8 bases. This sequence was found in a human donor who received a combined kidney and bone marrow transplant. This CDR3 is CASSGTSHNEQFF. In nucleotides, the CDR3 is TGTGCCAGCAGCGGGACTAGCCACAATGAGCAGTTCTTC.